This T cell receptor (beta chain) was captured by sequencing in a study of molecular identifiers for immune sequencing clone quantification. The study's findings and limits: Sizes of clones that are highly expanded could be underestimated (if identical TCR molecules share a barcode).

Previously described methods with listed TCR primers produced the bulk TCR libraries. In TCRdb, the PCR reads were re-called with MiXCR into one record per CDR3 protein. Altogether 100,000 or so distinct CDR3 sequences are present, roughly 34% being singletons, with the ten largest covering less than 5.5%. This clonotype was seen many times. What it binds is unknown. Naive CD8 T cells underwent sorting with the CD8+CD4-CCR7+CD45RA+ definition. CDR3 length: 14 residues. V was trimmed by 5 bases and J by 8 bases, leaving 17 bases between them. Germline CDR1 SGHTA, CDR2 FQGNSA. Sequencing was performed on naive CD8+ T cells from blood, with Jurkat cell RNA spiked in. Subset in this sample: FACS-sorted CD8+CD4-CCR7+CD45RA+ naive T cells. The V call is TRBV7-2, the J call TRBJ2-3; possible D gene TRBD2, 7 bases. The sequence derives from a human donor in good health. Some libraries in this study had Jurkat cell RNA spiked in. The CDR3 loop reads CASSQGGEGLTQYF. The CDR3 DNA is TGTGCCAGCAGCCAAGGGGGGGAGGGCCTTACGCAGTATTTT.